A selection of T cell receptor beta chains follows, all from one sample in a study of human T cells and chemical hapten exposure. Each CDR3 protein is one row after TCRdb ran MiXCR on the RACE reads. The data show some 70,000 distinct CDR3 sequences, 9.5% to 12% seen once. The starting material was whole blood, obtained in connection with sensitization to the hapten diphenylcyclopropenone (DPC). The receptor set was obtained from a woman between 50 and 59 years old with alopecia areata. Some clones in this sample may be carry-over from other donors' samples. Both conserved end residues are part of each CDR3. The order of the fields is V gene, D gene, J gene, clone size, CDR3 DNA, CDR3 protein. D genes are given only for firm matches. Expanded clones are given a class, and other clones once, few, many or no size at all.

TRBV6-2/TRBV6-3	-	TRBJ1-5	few	TGTGCCAGCAGTGGGACACCAGTCAATCAGCCCCAGCATTTT	CASSGTPVNQPQHF
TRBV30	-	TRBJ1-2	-	TGTGCCTGGAGTGTTGACGCCCAGTTCTATGGCTACACCTTC	CAWSVDAQFYGYTF
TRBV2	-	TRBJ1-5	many	TGTGCCAGCAGGGCCTACGGACAGCCCCAGCATTTT	CASRAYGQPQHF
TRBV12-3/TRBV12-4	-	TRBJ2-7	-	TGTGCCAGCAGTTCTCACTACGAGCAGTGCTTC	CASSSHYEQCF
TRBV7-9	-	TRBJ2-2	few	TGTGCCAGCAGCCCCAAAGGGCCGTACGGGGAGCTGTTTTTT	CASSPKGPYGELFF
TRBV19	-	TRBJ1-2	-	TGTGCCAGTAGTCCCCCCGACAGCCGGCGCTATGGCTACACCTTC	CASSPPDSRRYGYTF
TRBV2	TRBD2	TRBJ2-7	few	TGTGCCAGCAGCGTCGGCGGCGGGAGCGTCTACGAGCAGTACTTC	CASSVGGGSVYEQYF
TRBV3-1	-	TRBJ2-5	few	TGTGCCAGCAGCCAAGAGTACCAAGAGACCCAGTACTTC	CASSQEYQETQYF
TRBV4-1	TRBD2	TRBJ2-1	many	TGCGCCAGCAGCCACCCCGGGACTAGTCAGTTCTTC	CASSHPGTSQFF
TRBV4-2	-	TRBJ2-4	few	TGTGCCAGCAGCCAGCAAATAGGGGGGGCCAAAAACATTCAGTACTTC	CASSQQIGGAKNIQYF
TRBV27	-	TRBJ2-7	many	TGTGCCAGCAGTCCCAGACAGCGGGCTACCTACGAGCAGTACTTC	CASSPRQRATYEQYF
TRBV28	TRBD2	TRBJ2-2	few	TGTGCCAGCAGCCTTGACGGGAGGACCGGGGAGCTGTTTTTT	CASSLDGRTGELFF
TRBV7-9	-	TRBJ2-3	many	TGTGCCAGCAGCTCGCGAGGGTCTAGCACAGATACGCAGTATTTT	CASSSRGSSTDTQYF
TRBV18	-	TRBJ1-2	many	TGTGCCAGCTCACCGATTCGGACAGATACCTATGGCTACACCTTC	CASSPIRTDTYGYTF
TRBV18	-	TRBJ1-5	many	TGTGCCAGCTCTTTGGACAGCCTTCAGCCCCAGCATTTT	CASSLDSLQPQHF
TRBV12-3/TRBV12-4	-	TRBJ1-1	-	TGTGCCAGCAGTTCCCTTCTTAGGAACACTGAAGCTTTCTTT	CASSSLLRNTEAFF
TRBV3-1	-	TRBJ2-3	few	TGTGCCAGCAGCCAAGATGCACTAGGGGTCGGTGATACGCAGTATTTT	CASSQDALGVGDTQYF
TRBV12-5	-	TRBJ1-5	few	TGTGCTAGTGGTTCCGCACCAAAGGACGGAGAACTGAGCAATCAGCCCCAGCATTTT	CASGSAPKDGELSNQPQHF
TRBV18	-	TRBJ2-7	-	TGTGCCAGCTCACCAAGTCGAATGGACGAGCAGTACTTC	CASSPSRMDEQYF
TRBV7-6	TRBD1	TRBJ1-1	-	TGTGCCAGCAGCTTACGGGGACAGGGGAACACTGAAGCTTTCTTT	CASSLRGQGNTEAFF
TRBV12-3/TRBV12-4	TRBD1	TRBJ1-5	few	TGTGCCAGCAGTTTCGAGACAGGGGGCTCTCAGCCCCAGCATTTT	CASSFETGGSQPQHF
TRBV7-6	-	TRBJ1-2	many	TGTGCCAGCAGCCCCGTGGAGTCTAACTATGGCTACACCTTC	CASSPVESNYGYTF
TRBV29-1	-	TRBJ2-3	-	TGCAGCGTAGGGCCCAAGGGGGGATCGTCAGATACGCAGTATTTT	CSVGPKGGSSDTQYF
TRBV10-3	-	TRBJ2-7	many	TGTGCCATCAGTGTCACCAAGCGTGAAGGCGAGCAGTACTTC	CAISVTKREGEQYF
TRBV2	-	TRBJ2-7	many	TGTGCCAGCAGGGACGTCGTGGCGGGCCCCTACGAGCAGTACTTC	CASRDVVAGPYEQYF
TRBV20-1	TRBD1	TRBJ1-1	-	TGCAGTGCCCAACAGGGGGAGGACACTGAAGCTTTCTTT	CSAQQGEDTEAFF
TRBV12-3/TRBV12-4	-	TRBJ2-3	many	TGTGCCAGCAGTTTACAAGCGGGAGATACGCAGTATTTT	CASSLQAGDTQYF
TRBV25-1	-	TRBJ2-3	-	TGTGCCAGCAGTGGCAGGGCCACAGATACGCAGTATTTT	CASSGRATDTQYF
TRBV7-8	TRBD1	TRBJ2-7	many	TGTGCCAGCAGTCTCCGGGACAGCATATACGAGCAGTACTTC	CASSLRDSIYEQYF
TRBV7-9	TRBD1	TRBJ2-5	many	TGTGCCAGTCGGACAGGGGGCTACTTGGAGACCCAGTACTTC	CASRTGGYLETQYF
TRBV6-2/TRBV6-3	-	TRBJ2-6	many	TGTGCCAGCAGCCCAGTCCGTGGCGGGGCCAACGTCCTGACTTTC	CASSPVRGGANVLTF
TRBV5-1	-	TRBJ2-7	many	TGCGCCAGCAAACGCTCCTACGAGCAGTACTTC	CASKRSYEQYF
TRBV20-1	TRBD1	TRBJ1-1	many	TGCAGTGCTGAGGACAGGGCGAACACTGAAGCTTTCTTT	CSAEDRANTEAFF
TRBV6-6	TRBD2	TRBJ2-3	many	TGTGCCAGCAGTCCACTAGCGGGAGAAGACACAGATACGCAGTATTTT	CASSPLAGEDTDTQYF
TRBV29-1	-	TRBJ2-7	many	TGCAGCGTTGGGCCAGTAGGAGAGCAGTACTTC	CSVGPVGEQYF
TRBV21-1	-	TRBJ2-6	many	TGTGCCAGCAGCAAAGCGGAGGATCCGGGACTTTCCGTGTCTGGGGCCAACGTCCTGACTTTC	CASSKAEDPGLSVSGANVLTF
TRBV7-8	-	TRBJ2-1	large	TGTGCCAGCAGCTCCATAGGGGATGAGCAGTTCTTC	CASSSIGDEQFF
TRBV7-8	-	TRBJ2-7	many	TGTGCCAGCAGCTATAGGGGGGGGACCGGAGAGCAGTACTTC	CASSYRGGTGEQYF
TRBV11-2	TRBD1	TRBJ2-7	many	TGTGCCAGCAGCTTAGTGTCCGGCAGGGGGCAAGCCGAGCAGTACTTC	CASSLVSGRGQAEQYF
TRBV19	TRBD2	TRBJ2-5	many	TGTGCCAGTTCACCGGGGGGAACTGGTAAAGAGACCCAGTACTTC	CASSPGGTGKETQYF
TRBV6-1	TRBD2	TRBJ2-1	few	TGTGCCAGCAGCGTTACTAGCGGGAGTTACAATGAGCAGTTCTTC	CASSVTSGSYNEQFF
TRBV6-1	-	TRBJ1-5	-	TGTGCCAGCAGTGAAGCGTTAAGAAGAGGACAGCCCCAGCATTTT	CASSEALRRGQPQHF
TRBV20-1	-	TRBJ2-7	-	TGCAGTGCTACTCCGACAGCCTCCTACGAGCAGTACTTC	CSATPTASYEQYF
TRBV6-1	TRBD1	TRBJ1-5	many	TGTGCCAGCAGTGAAGCGGACAGGGGGAATCAGCCCCAGCATTTT	CASSEADRGNQPQHF
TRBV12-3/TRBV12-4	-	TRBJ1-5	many	TGTGCCAGCAGCCTTCGTAGGGATCAGCCCCAGCATTTT	CASSLRRDQPQHF
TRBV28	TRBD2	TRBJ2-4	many	TGTGCCAGCAGATATAGCGGGGGGGGAGCCAAAAACATTCAGTACTTC	CASRYSGGGAKNIQYF
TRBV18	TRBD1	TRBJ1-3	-	TGTGCCAGCTCTCGGACAGGGACGGACACCATATATTTT	CASSRTGTDTIYF
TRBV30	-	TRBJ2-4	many	TGTGCCTGGAGTGTACCTGGAGGGAGGCGATACATTCAGTACTTC	CAWSVPGGRRYIQYF